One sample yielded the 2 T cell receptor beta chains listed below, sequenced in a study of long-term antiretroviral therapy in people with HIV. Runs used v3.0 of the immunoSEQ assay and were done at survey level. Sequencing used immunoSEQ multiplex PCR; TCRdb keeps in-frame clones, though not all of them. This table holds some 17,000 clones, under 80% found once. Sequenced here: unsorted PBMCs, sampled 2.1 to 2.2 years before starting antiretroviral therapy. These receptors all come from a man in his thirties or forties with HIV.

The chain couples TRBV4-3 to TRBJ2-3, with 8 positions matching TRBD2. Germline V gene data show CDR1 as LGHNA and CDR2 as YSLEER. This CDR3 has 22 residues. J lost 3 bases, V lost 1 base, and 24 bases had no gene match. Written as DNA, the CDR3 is TGCGCCAGCAGCCAAGCCCTACCCGCCACCGGGACTAGTCTAAGAGGGACAGATACGCAGTATTTT. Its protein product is CASSQALPATGTSLRGTDTQYF.

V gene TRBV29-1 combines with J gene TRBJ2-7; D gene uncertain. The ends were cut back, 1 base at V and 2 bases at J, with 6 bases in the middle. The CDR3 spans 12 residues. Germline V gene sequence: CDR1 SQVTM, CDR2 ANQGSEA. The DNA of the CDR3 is TGCAGCGTTGAAGTCGGCCCCTACGAGCAGTACTTC. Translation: CSVEVGPYEQYF.